These 28 T cell receptor beta chains were sequenced from one sample in a study of cytomegalovirus exposure and HLA in healthy donors. Primers: 60 Vbeta forward and 13 Jbeta reverse. Using immunoSEQ multiplex PCR, the repertoire was profiled, and TCRdb retains in-frame clones only, with some absent. This table has more than 150,000 clones, under 80% appearing once. The sequencing sample was made of PBMCs. The receptor set was obtained from a young woman in good health and CMV-seropositive.

The rearrangement uses TRBV7-2 and TRBJ2-5, with 9 bases that match TRBD2. Germline assignment: CDR1 SGHTA and CDR2 FQGNSA. With 5 bases clipped from V and 5 bases from J, the junction kept 9 bases outside the gene matches. CDR3 length equals 15 residues. The DNA of the CDR3 is TGTGCCAGCAGCAGAAAGCGGGGGGCAGGCGAGACCCAGTACTTC. It yields the protein CASSRKRGAGETQYF.

This clone was observed a handful of times. V gene TRBV5-6 combines with J gene TRBJ1-2, with D perhaps TRBD1 (5 bases). Germline values: CDR1 SGHDT, CDR2 YYEEEE. This CDR3 contains 14 residues. V gave up 4 bases and J gave up 8 bases, with 18 bases separating them. The CDR3 DNA is TGTGCCAGCAGCCGGGGGACGTCGGCGCGGGGCTACACCTTC. The encoded protein is CASSRGTSARGYTF.

In its sample, this clone was seen once. The chain uses TRBV5-1 and TRBJ1-6; D ambiguous. The CDR3 consists of 14 residues. The germline CDR1 and CDR2 sequences are SGHRS and YFSETQ. The V gene lost 1 base and the J gene lost 10 bases, with 12 bases spanning the gap. The CDR3: CASSLRSLWSPLHF. In nucleotides, the CDR3 is TGCGCCAGCAGCTTGCGGTCCCTTTGGTCACCCCTCCACTTT.

This clone has just one count. The rearrangement links TRBV6-1 to TRBJ2-1; TRBD1 aligns across 7 bases. The CDR3 extends over 14 amino acids. V lost 6 bases to trimming and J lost 6 bases; unmatched junction nucleotides: 8. Germline values: CDR1 MNHNS, CDR2 SASEGT. CDR3 sequence: CASRVTGFRNEQFF. The CDR3 DNA is TGTGCCAGCAGGGTGACAGGGTTTCGCAATGAGCAGTTCTTC.

J is TRBJ2-3 and V is TRBV7-6, with D unclear. Trimming took off 1 base at V and 5 bases at J, with 4 bases between the two ends. Germline CDR1 reads SGHVS; CDR2 reads FNYEAQ. This CDR3 is 12 amino acids long. The CDR3 region is CASSLDRDTQYF. CDR3 coding DNA: TGTGCCAGCAGCTTAGATCGAGATACGCAGTATTTT.

The chain has TRBV7-9 and TRBJ1-5, with D maybe TRBD1 (6 bases). This CDR3 comprises 14 residues. Per germline, CDR1 SEHNR and CDR2 FQNEAQ (reference sequence). V was cut by 9 bases and J by 0 bases, with 12 bases left in between. CDR3 DNA sequence: TGTGCCAGTACCGGGGACACTAGCAATCAGCCCCAGCATTTT. As protein: CASTGDTSNQPQHF.

The chain uses TRBV28 and TRBJ1-2, with D hard to call. Germline CDR1 and CDR2: MDHEN and SYDVKM. The CDR3 length is 14 residues. V was trimmed by 7 bases and J by 2 bases, leaving 14 bases between them. The DNA of the CDR3 is TGTGCCAGCACGTACGCGGGTAGGAACTATGGCTACACCTTC. Residues: CASTYAGRNYGYTF.

The chain carries TRBV9 and TRBJ2-3; D call uncertain. Germline CDR1 reads SGDLS; CDR2 reads YYNGEE. V was trimmed by 0 bases and J by 5 bases, leaving 10 bases between them. This CDR3 spans 14 amino acids. The DNA for the CDR3 is TGTGCCAGCAGCGTAGACAGACCGCAAGATACGCAGTATTTT. Protein: CASSVDRPQDTQYF.

The chain couples TRBV6-1 to TRBJ2-3; maybe TRBD2 (5 bases). Germline assignment: CDR1 MNHNS and CDR2 SASEGT. Between the trimmed V and J ends, which lost 3 bases and 6 bases, there was a span of 13 bases. The CDR3 totals 14 residues. The CDR3, as DNA: TGTGCCAGCAGTGAGGCTAGCCGGCAGGATACGCAGTATTTT. It specifies CASSEASRQDTQYF.

The rearrangement links TRBV5-1 to TRBJ2-2, with 7 bases identical to TRBD1. This CDR3 contains 16 residues. The trim removed 4 bases at V and 5 bases at J, leaving 11 bases unmatched. Germline V gene data show CDR1 as SGHRS and CDR2 as YFSETQ. The CDR3 DNA follows: TGCGCCAGCAGCCCCCAATGGGGACAGTCAACCGGGGAGCTGTTTTTT. It is translated as CASSPQWGQSTGELFF.

This chain connects TRBV18 to TRBJ1-1; D perhaps matches TRBD1 (6 bases). The CDR3 consists of 14 residues. Trimming took 3 bases from V and 3 from J, leaving 11 bases between them. Germline V gene sequence: CDR1 KGHSH, CDR2 LQKENI. The CDR3 loop is CASSPQGWDTEAFF. The CDR3 bases are TGTGCCAGCTCACCCCAGGGGTGGGACACTGAAGCTTTCTTT.

The chain carries TRBV10-1 and TRBJ1-6; 9 nucleotides agree with TRBD1. In germline, CDR1 is WNHNN, CDR2 SYGVQD (reference sequence). V trimming: 6 bases; J trimming: 10 bases; junction bases outside the gene matches: 4. There are 13 residues in the CDR3. The CDR3 DNA sequence: TGCGCCAGCAGCCGGGACAGGGTCTCACCCCTCCACTTT. The encoded protein is CASSRDRVSPLHF.

The rearrangement uses TRBV21-1 and TRBJ2-3; no check of the table's D call, TRBD2, against the DNA was made. TRBV21-1 is given as a pseudogene. The CDR3 totals 15 residues. The CDR3: CASSKTSSEGDTQYF. DNA for the CDR3: TGTGCCAGCAGCAAGACGTCTAGCGAGGGAGATACGCAGTATTTT.

V usage is TRBV28 and J usage is TRBJ1-2; D ambiguous. Germline V lookup: CDR1 MDHEN, CDR2 SYDVKM. Trimming removed 5 bases from V and 1 base from J, with 17 bases in between. This CDR3 comprises 16 residues. The CDR3 DNA follows: TGTGCCAGCAGTACACCTGCTCGGGGATATAACTATGGCTACACCTTC. Its translation: CASSTPARGYNYGYTF.

This chain joins TRBV29-1 and TRBJ2-4; 9 nucleotides agree with TRBD1. Germline assignment: CDR1 SQVTM and CDR2 ANQGSEA. The CDR3 extends over 16 amino acids. The junction had 8 bases not matched to a gene; V was cut back by 3 bases and J by 2 bases. Here the CDR3 DNA reads TGCAGCGTTGATCTGGGGACAGGGACGTCCAAAAACATTCAGTACTTC. It yields the protein CSVDLGTGTSKNIQYF.

This chain uses TRBV5-1 with TRBJ2-5, with D perhaps TRBD2 (5 bases). This CDR3 has 13 residues. V was cut by 4 bases and J by 2 bases, with 9 bases left in between. Looked up from germline, CDR1 is SGHRS and CDR2 is YFSETQ. The CDR3 region is CASSPSGQETQYF. CDR3 nucleotides: TGCGCCAGCAGCCCCTCGGGACAAGAGACCCAGTACTTC.

This chain connects TRBV7-6 to TRBJ2-7; 7 bases are a match to TRBD2. J was trimmed by 7 bases and V by 5 bases; bases with no gene match: 14. Germline V gene lookup returns CDR1 SGHVS and CDR2 FNYEAQ. The CDR3 sequence is 15 residues long. The CDR3 DNA reads as TGTGCCAGCAGCCCGCGGGGGAGGAACCTTCGAGAGCAGTACTTC. It yields the protein CASSPRGRNLREQYF.

The chain has TRBV7-2 and TRBJ2-2; 7 nucleotides match TRBD1. Per the germline V gene, CDR1 is SGHTA and CDR2 is FQGNSA. After removal of 5 bases from V and 6 bases from J, the junction contained 9 bases not matched to a gene. This CDR3 has 15 amino acids. In DNA, the CDR3 is TGTGCCAGCAGCCTACAGGGGTGGTTTCCCGGGGAGCTGTTTTTT. The encoded protein is CASSLQGWFPGELFF.

The chain has TRBV10-3 and TRBJ2-2, with 8 bases that match TRBD2. Germline CDR1 ENHRY, CDR2 SYGVKD. The CDR3 totals 16 residues. With V trimmed by 8 bases and J by 6 bases, 14 bases remained unmatched. Here the CDR3 reads CAIGNYVERGPGELFF. In DNA form, the CDR3 reads TGTGCCATCGGGAATTATGTGGAGCGGGGGCCCGGGGAGCTGTTTTTT.

The genes are TRBV30 and TRBJ2-5; 10 bases are a match to TRBD2. The germline CDR1 and CDR2 sequences are GTSNPN and SVGIG (reference sequence). Trimming removed 0 bases from V and 5 bases from J; junction bases left unmatched: 6. The CDR3 totals 15 residues. The CDR3 DNA sequence: TGTGCCTGGAGTGTAAGCGGGGGGGCCTGGGAGACCCAGTACTTC. As protein: CAWSVSGGAWETQYF.

The CDR3: CASSWVRNSPLHF. CDR3 DNA sequence: TGTGCCAGCAGCTGGGTCAGGAATTCACCCCTCCACTTT. V is TRBV11-2 and J is TRBJ1-6; the D is unclear. The CDR3 spans 13 residues. V was cut by 4 bases and J by 7 bases, with 8 bases left in between. CDR1 and CDR2 (germline): SGHAT, FQNNGV.

DNA of the CDR3: TGCGCCAGCAGCCAAGAAAAAAACAGCCCCTACGAGCAGTACTTC. It translates to CASSQEKNSPYEQYF. The chain is built from TRBV4-3 and TRBJ2-5; the D is unclear. Gene TRBJ2-7 matches the end of the DNA better, so the J call may be wrong. The CDR3 length is 15 residues. Germline CDR1 LGHNA, CDR2 YSLEER.

Worth noting for this clone: At one boundary the junction diverges from the germline segment, which might be a read error. The chain links TRBV7-9 to TRBJ2-2; 11 nucleotides agree with TRBD2. The CDR3 runs to 15 residues. Germline assignment: CDR1 SEHNR and CDR2 FQNEAQ (reference sequence). This CDR3 is CSSSLAGGPIGELFF. In DNA form, the CDR3 reads TGTTCCAGCAGCTTAGCGGGGGGGCCGATCGGGGAGCTGTTTTTT.

The V gene is TRBV21-1, the J gene TRBJ1-6; TRBD1 is the table's D call, not checked against the DNA. TRBV21-1 is labeled a pseudogene. The CDR3 extends over 15 amino acids. CDR3 region: CAGSGPHRGRSPLHF. The CDR3 DNA follows: TGTGCCGGGAGCGGGCCCCACAGGGGGAGATCACCCCTCCACTTT.

This chain uses TRBV7-2 with TRBJ2-7, with D perhaps matching TRBD2 (5 bases). Between the trimmed V and J ends, which lost 4 bases and 7 bases, there was a span of 11 bases. Germline CDR1 and CDR2: SGHTA and FQGNSA. CDR3 length: 12 residues. The CDR3 protein is CASSSTEGEQYF. CDR3 nucleotide sequence: TGTGCCAGCAGCTCCACTGAGGGAGAGCAGTACTTC.

This clone is a singleton in its sample. The chain couples TRBV18 to TRBJ2-3, with D perhaps TRBD2 (7 bases). Germline CDR1 is KGHSH and CDR2 is LQKENI. The CDR3 is 16 residues long. V lost 2 bases and J 2 bases, leaving 14 bases between the germline ends. CDR3 loop: CASSPRGGAATDTQYF. The CDR3 DNA reads TGTGCCAGCTCACCAAGGGGGGGTGCGGCCACAGATACGCAGTATTTT.

The gene calls are TRBV4-2 and TRBJ2-6; D is perhaps TRBD2 (6 bases). Germline assignment: CDR1 LGHNA and CDR2 YNFKEQ. The CDR3 covers 16 residues. V shed 1 base and J shed 0 bases, with 7 bases lying between them. CDR3 nucleotide sequence: TGTGCCAGCAGCCAAGGGAGGGCCTCTGGGGCCAACGTCCTGACTTTC. Protein: CASSQGRASGANVLTF.

The genes are TRBV19 and TRBJ2-1, with D perhaps TRBD1 (6 bases). From germline, CDR1 is LNHDA and CDR2 SQIVND (reference sequence). The ends were cut back, 3 bases at V and 8 bases at J, with 14 bases in the middle. The CDR3 totals 14 residues. In DNA, the CDR3 is TGTGCCAGTAGTATCAGCCAGGGGAGTTATGAGCAGTTCTTC. Amino acids: CASSISQGSYEQFF.